This T cell receptor (beta chain) came from a study of shared clonotypes between healthy human individuals. The assay was immunoSEQ multiplex PCR, and TCRdb's table has in-frame clones only and misses some. Found here are around 510,000 clones, roughly four fifths of them singletons; the top ten hold approximately 12%. CDR3 size: 18 residues. V dropped 2 bases and J dropped 4; count of bases not matched to a gene: 16. Germline loops: CDR1 KGHSH, CDR2 LQKENI. The rearrangement joins TRBV18 to TRBJ1-1, with 7 bases fitting TRBD1. The material sequenced was PBMCs. The origin of this receptor is a woman between 35 and 50 years old in good health. Some clones in this sample may be carry-over from other donors' samples. CDR3 DNA sequence: TGTGCCAGCTCACCATACAACACAGGGGCGCGATGGGGCACTGAAGCTTTCTTT. Translating it yields CASSPYNTGARWGTEAFF.